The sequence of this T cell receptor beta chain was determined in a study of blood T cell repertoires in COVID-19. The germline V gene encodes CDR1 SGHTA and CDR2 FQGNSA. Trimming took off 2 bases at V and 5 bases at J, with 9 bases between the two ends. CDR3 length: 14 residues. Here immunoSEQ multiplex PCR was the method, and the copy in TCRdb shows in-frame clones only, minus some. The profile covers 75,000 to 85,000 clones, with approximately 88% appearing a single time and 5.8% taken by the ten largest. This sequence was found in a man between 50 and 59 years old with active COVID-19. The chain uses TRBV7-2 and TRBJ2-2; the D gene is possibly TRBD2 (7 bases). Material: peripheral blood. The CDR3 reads CASSLRGGTGELFF. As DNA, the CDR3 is TGTGCCAGCAGCTTAAGGGGGGGGACCGGGGAGCTGTTTTTT.